This TCR beta chain was sequenced in a study of blood T cells in healthy people across ages. Study-level results: Per-million-T-cell TCR beta diversity fell roughly linearly with age.

Comments on this clonotype: Its antigen is as yet unknown.

With a J-beta primer mix and a sample-barcoded 5' primer, a second PCR ran 7 to 11 cycles. Each of the cDNA molecules was tagged by a template-switch adaptor with 12 random nucleotides. TCRdb independently ran MiXCR on the 5' RACE reads; one entry per CDR3 protein. Among approximately 1.5 million distinct CDR3 sequences, about 45% were seen once, and the ten largest hold around 4%. This CDR3 is 15 amino acids long. The trim removed 3 bases at V and 8 bases at J, leaving 9 bases unmatched. Investigators took around 10 milliliters of peripheral blood from every donor. Sequenced material: blood. The clonotype originates from a woman between 18 and 29 years old in good health. The chain has TRBV12-3 or TRBV12-4 and TRBJ1-2; 10 bases match TRBD1. The CDR3 loop reads CASSFGWGQGKGYTF. The DNA of the CDR3 is TGTGCCAGCAGTTTTGGTTGGGGACAGGGGAAGGGCTACACCTTC.